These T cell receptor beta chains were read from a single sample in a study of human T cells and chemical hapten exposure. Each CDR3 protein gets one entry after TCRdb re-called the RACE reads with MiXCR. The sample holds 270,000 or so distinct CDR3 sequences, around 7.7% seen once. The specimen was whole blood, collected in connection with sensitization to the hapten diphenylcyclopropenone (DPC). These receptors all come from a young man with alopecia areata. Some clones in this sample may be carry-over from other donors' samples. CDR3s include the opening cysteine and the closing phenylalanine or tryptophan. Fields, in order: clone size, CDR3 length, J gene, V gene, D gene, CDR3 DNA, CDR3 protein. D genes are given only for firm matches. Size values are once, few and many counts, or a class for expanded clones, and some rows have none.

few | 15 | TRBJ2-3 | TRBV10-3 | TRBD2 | TGTGCCATCAGTGAGGACGGGGGGGCCACAGATACGCAGTATTTT | CAISEDGGATDTQYF
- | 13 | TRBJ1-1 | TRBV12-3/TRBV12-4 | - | TGTGCCAGCAGTTTCCAGGGTCATACGGAAGCTTTCTTT | CASSFQGHTEAFF
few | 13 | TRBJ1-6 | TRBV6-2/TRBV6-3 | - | TGTGCCAGCAGAGACAGACAGTCTTCACCCCTCCACTTT | CASRDRQSSPLHF
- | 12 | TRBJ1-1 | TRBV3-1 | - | TGTGCCAGCAGCCAATGGTTAGGTGAAGCTTTCTTT | CASSQWLGEAFF
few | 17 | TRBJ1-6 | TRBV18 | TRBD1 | TGTGCCAGCTCATCCTCAGGGGGAAGCTCCTATAATTCACCCCTCCACTTT | CASSSSGGSSYNSPLHF
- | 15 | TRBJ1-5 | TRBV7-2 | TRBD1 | TGTGCCAGCAGCCCGCAAGGACAGGCGAATCAGCCCCAGCATTTT | CASSPQGQANQPQHF
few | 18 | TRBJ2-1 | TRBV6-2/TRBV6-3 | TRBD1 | TGTGCCAGCAGTTACCCTACCGGGACAGGGAGTCGGTACAATGAGCAGTTCTTC | CASSYPTGTGSRYNEQFF
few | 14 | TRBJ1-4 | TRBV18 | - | TGTGCCAGCTCAGCGACAACAACTAATGAAAAACTGTTTTTT | CASSATTTNEKLFF
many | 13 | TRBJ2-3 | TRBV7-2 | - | TGTGCCAGCAGCTCACCGGTGGCCGATACGCAGTATTTT | CASSSPVADTQYF
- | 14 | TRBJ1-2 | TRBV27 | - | TGTGCCAGCAGTTTATATGACAGTGCGAATGGCTACACCTTC | CASSLYDSANGYTF
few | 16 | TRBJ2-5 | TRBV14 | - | TGTGCCAGCAGCCAAGCACCTAGCCTGTTTGGGGAGACCCAGTACTTC | CASSQAPSLFGETQYF
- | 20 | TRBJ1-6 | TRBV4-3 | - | TGCGCCAGCAGCCAAGTTACGGACACCTACAGTCCCTCCTATAATTCACCCCTCCACTTT | CASSQVTDTYSPSYNSPLHF
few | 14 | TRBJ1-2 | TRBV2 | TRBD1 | TGTGCCAGCAGTGAACAGGGACAGGGCGATGGCTACACCTTC | CASSEQGQGDGYTF
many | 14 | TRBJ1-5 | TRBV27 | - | TGTGCCAGCAGTTTAATACAGGGAGGTCAGCCCCAGCATTTT | CASSLIQGGQPQHF
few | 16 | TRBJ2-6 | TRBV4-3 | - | TGCGCCAGCAGCCAAGATAAGTACTCTGGGGCCAACGTCCTGACTTTC | CASSQDKYSGANVLTF
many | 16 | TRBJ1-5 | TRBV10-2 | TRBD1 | TGCGCCAGCAGAGGACAGGGGGCTATGGGCAATCAGCCCCAGCATTTT | CASRGQGAMGNQPQHF
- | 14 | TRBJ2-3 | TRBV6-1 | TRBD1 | TGTGCCAGCAGGGGGACAGGGATCACAGATACGCAGTATTTT | CASRGTGITDTQYF
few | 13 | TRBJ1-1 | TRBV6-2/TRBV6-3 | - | TGTGCCAGCAGGGGGAGAGGAAACACTGAAGCTTTCTTT | CASRGRGNTEAFF
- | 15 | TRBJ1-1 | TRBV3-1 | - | TGTGCCAGCAGCCAATATGGGGGGGCGAACACTGAAGCTTTCTTT | CASSQYGGANTEAFF
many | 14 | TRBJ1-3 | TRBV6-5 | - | TGTGCCAGCAGTTACCAGGGGTCTGGAAACACCATATATTTT | CASSYQGSGNTIYF
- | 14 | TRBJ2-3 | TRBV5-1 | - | TGCGCCAGCAGCTTGGGGACAGACACAGATACGCAGTATTTT | CASSLGTDTDTQYF
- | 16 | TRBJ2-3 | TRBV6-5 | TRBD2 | TGTGCCAGCAGTTACTCCTCAGCGGGGCGCACAGATACGCAGTATTTT | CASSYSSAGRTDTQYF
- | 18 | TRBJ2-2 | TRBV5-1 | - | TGCGCCAGCAGCTTGATGGGCCGAGGCAGGGACAACACCGGGGAGCTGTTTTTT | CASSLMGRGRDNTGELFF
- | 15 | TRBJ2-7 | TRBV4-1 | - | TGCGCCAGCAGCCAAGGGGGACTTAGCTCCTACGAGCAGTACTTC | CASSQGGLSSYEQYF
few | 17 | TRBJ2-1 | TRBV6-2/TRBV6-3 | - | TGTGCCAGCAGGAGAGGAGCCGCCTCTCCCTCCTACAATGAGCAGTTCTTC | CASRRGAASPSYNEQFF
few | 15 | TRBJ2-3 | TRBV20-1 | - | TGCAGTGCCAGCGGAGGGCAGGTTCTGCTAGATACGCAGTATTTT | CSASGGQVLLDTQYF
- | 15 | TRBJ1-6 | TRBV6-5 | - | TGTGCCAGCAGTTACCCGGCTGGAGGCAATTCACCCCTCCACTTT | CASSYPAGGNSPLHF
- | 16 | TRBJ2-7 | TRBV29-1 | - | TGCAGCGCCCGGGACCCGGGGAGTAGTATGGCCTACGAGCAGTACTTC | CSARDPGSSMAYEQYF
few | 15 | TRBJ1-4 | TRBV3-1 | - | TGTGCCAGCACCCCTAGACGAGGCAGCGAAGAAAAACTGTTTTTT | CASTPRRGSEEKLFF
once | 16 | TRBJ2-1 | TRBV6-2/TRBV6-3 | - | TGTGCCAGCAGTTACGCGGACCCTCTCCCCTACAATGAGCAGTTCTTC | CASSYADPLPYNEQFF
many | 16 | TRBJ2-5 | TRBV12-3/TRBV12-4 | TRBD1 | TGTGCCAGCAGTTCCCCACAGGGGTCGGGCCAAGAGACCCAGTACTTC | CASSSPQGSGQETQYF
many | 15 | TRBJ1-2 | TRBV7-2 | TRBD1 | TGTGCCAGCAGCCTAAGGACAGGGGCGAACTATGGCTACACCTTC | CASSLRTGANYGYTF
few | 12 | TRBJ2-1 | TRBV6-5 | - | TGTGCCAGCAGTTACAGTATGAATGAGCAGTTCTTC | CASSYSMNEQFF